These 10 T cell receptor beta chains were sequenced from one sample in a study of cytomegalovirus exposure and HLA in healthy donors. This PCR relied on a set of 60 Vbeta primers and 13 Jbeta primers. Profiling relied on immunoSEQ multiplex PCR, and the TCRdb table lists in-frame clones only, not all of them. The sample consists of about 150,000 clones, approximately 68% of them appearing once. The sequencing input was PBMCs. These receptors all come from a man aged 40-55 years in good health and CMV-seronegative.

The chain uses TRBV6-5 and TRBJ1-1; 10 bases align to TRBD1. Germline V CDR1 and CDR2: MNHEY, SVGAGI. CDR3 length equals 14 residues. Trimming took 2 bases from V and 14 from J; bases not matched to a gene: 11. The CDR3 protein is CASSYLTGGASLFF. CDR3 bases: TGTGCCAGCAGTTACCTGACAGGGGGCGCCTCGCTCTTCTTT.

This CDR3 reads CASSRPLGQGYEQYF. The CDR3 nucleotides read TGTGCCAGCAGTCGCCCCCTCGGACAGGGGTACGAGCAGTACTTC. The gene calls are TRBV28 and TRBJ2-7; 9 bases agree with TRBD1. V was clipped by 5 bases and J by 4 bases; unmatched bases: 9. Germline V gene lookup returns CDR1 MDHEN and CDR2 SYDVKM. The CDR3 length is 15 residues.

This clone was seen more than once but under ten times. This sequence joins TRBV27 and TRBJ2-1, with 7 nucleotides matching TRBD2. Germline CDR1 is MNHEY and CDR2 is SMNVEV (reference sequence). V trimming: 5 bases; J trimming: 0 bases; junction bases outside the gene matches: 10. This CDR3 is 17 amino acids long. The CDR3 DNA follows: TGTGCCAGCAGTGCCCCGGGGCTAGCGGACTCCTACAATGAGCAGTTCTTC. It is translated as CASSAPGLADSYNEQFF.

This clone was seen only a few times. The CDR3 spells CASRARHSGNTIYF. CDR3 DNA sequence: TGTGCCAGCAGGGCCAGGCACTCTGGAAACACCATATATTTT. V is TRBV7-9 and J is TRBJ1-3, with D uncertain. V was trimmed by 6 bases and J by 0 bases, leaving 9 bases between them. Per germline, CDR1 SEHNR and CDR2 FQNEAQ (reference sequence). The CDR3 sequence is 14 residues long.

The chain links TRBV28 to TRBJ1-2, with D possibly being TRBD1 (5 bases). CDR3 length equals 13 residues. With 0 bases removed from V and 7 bases from J, the gap between germline ends came to 9 bases. CDR1 is MDHEN, CDR2 SYDVKM, per germline. In DNA form, the CDR3 reads TGTGCCAGCAGTTTATGGAAGGGGTTTGGCTACACCTTC. It is translated as CASSLWKGFGYTF.

This chain links TRBV5-1 with TRBJ2-3, with D possibly being TRBD2 (5 bases). CDR1 is SGHRS and CDR2 is YFSETQ in the germline V gene. This CDR3 is built from 14 residues. Trimming took off 5 bases at V and 0 bases at J, with 10 bases between the two ends. The CDR3, as DNA: TGCGCCAGCAGGGACGGGATCAGCACAGATACGCAGTATTTT. It is translated as CASRDGISTDTQYF.

The V gene is TRBV27, the J gene TRBJ2-3; the match to TRBD2 covers 8 bases. Trimming at V came to 10 bases and at J to 3 bases, leaving 9 bases not matched to a gene. CDR3 length: 14 residues. Germline V gene data show CDR1 as MNHEY and CDR2 as SMNVEV (reference sequence). The CDR3 is CAISPGLGTDTQYF. The DNA of the CDR3 is TGTGCCATTTCCCCGGGACTAGGGACAGATACGCAGTATTTT.

The chain uses TRBV18 and TRBJ2-7, with 14 bases identical to TRBD2. V shed 3 bases, J shed 7 bases, and the junction held 2 bases outside the gene matches. CDR3 size: 14 residues. The germline V gene has CDR1 KGHSH and CDR2 LQKENI. CDR3 coding DNA: TGTGCCAGCTCACCCGGGACTAGCGGGAGTGAGCAGTACTTC. Amino acid sequence: CASSPGTSGSEQYF.

V gene TRBV4-1 combines with J gene TRBJ2-7; TRBD2 matches at 13 bases. The ends lost 3 bases at V and 7 bases at J; junction bases unmatched: 15. The CDR3 has 18 residues. The germline V gene encodes CDR1 MGHRA and CDR2 YSYEKL. This CDR3 is CASSHPKPGTSGISEQYF. CDR3 coding DNA: TGCGCCAGCAGCCACCCTAAGCCCGGGACTAGCGGGATATCTGAGCAGTACTTC.

This clone has more than one count but fewer than ten. V usage is TRBV30 and J usage is TRBJ2-3; TRBD1 is a possible D gene (6 bases). This CDR3 has 17 residues. The germline CDR1 and CDR2 sequences are GTSNPN and SVGIG (reference sequence). V shed 2 bases and J shed 4 bases, with 22 bases lying between them. CDR3 protein: CAWSIWTDLNDADTQYF. As DNA, the CDR3 is TGTGCCTGGAGTATTTGGACAGACCTTAACGACGCAGATACGCAGTATTTT.